One and the same sample provided the 30 T cell receptor beta chains below, sequenced in a study of blood T cell repertoires in COVID-19. TCRdb's table, derived via immunoSEQ multiplex PCR, lists solely in-frame clones and lacks some. This sample yields a few hundred thousand clones, of which 70% to 90% are seen a single time; approximately 4% belongs to the top ten. Sequences were obtained from peripheral blood. These receptor sequences come from a woman in her 50s with active or convalescent COVID-19.

J is TRBJ1-1 and V is TRBV2; D is undetermined. Germline assignment: CDR1 SNHLY and CDR2 FYNNEI. The germline V and J ends were trimmed by 4 bases and 1 base, with 7 bases remaining between them. The length of the CDR3 is 13 residues. CDR3 nucleotide sequence: TGTGCCAGCAGTGGAGATCAGAACACTGAAGCTTTCTTT. Its translation: CASSGDQNTEAFF.

V gene TRBV10-3 combines with J gene TRBJ1-6; D gene uncertain. The CDR3 length is 13 residues. In germline, CDR1 is ENHRY, CDR2 SYGVKD. Trimming pared 3 bases from V and 7 bases from J, leaving 7 bases between. This CDR3 reads CAISDQRNSPLHF. DNA for the CDR3: TGTGCCATCAGTGACCAGAGGAATTCACCCCTCCACTTT.

V usage is TRBV2 and J usage is TRBJ1-4; 7 nucleotides align to TRBD1. Germline values: CDR1 SNHLY, CDR2 FYNNEI. Trimming cost V 6 bases and J 7 bases; bases outside gene matches: 14. The CDR3 is 16 residues long. CDR3 sequence: CASSGVAGTVPEKLFF. CDR3 DNA sequence: TGTGCCAGCAGCGGGGTTGCCGGGACAGTTCCTGAAAAACTGTTTTTT.

This chain uses TRBV19 with TRBJ1-2, with D possibly matching TRBD1 (6 bases). Trimming took 9 bases from V and 8 from J, leaving 13 bases between them. There are 11 residues in the CDR3. Per germline, CDR1 LNHDA and CDR2 SQIVND (reference sequence). The chain's CDR3 is CASRNRAGYTF. The CDR3 bases are TGTGCCAGCCGCAACAGGGCCGGCTACACCTTC.

The J gene is TRBJ2-1, the V gene TRBV12-5, with TRBD2 matching 9 bases. The CDR3 extends over 19 amino acids. The V gene end was trimmed by 4 bases and the J gene end by 4 bases; junction bases not matched to a gene: 17. Germline V gene lookup returns CDR1 LGHNT and CDR2 FRNRAP. The chain's CDR3 is CASGSPKVAGVTPYNEQFF. Written as DNA, the CDR3 is TGTGCTAGTGGTTCCCCTAAAGTAGCGGGGGTCACCCCATACAATGAGCAGTTCTTC.

About this clone: Other DNA sequences in the same sample also yield this CDR3. The chain carries TRBV28 and TRBJ2-7, with TRBD2 identical over 10 bases. CDR1 is MDHEN, CDR2 SYDVKM, per germline. This CDR3 spans 15 amino acids. The V gene end was trimmed by 3 bases and the J gene end by 6 bases; junction bases not matched to a gene: 8. The CDR3 loop reads CASSFLLAGVGEQYF. The CDR3 bases are TGTGCCAGCAGTTTTCTTCTAGCGGGAGTGGGCGAGCAGTACTTC.

The chain recombines TRBV7-2 with TRBJ1-1; 10 nucleotides align to TRBD1. Per the germline V gene, CDR1 is SGHTA and CDR2 is FQGNSA. J lost 1 base, V lost 5 bases, and 7 bases had no gene match. The CDR3 totals 16 residues. The CDR3 here is CASSTRGQGGNTEAFF. CDR3 sequence (DNA): TGTGCCAGCAGCACTAGAGGACAGGGGGGGAACACTGAAGCTTTCTTT.

The chain recombines TRBV19 with TRBJ2-1; 8 bases line up with TRBD2. V gave up 0 bases and J gave up 2 bases; unmatched junction bases: 3. Germline CDR1 and CDR2: LNHDA and SQIVND (reference sequence). The CDR3 length is 16 residues. The CDR3 DNA sequence: TGTGCCAGTAGTATAGATCGGGAGGGACCCTACAATGAGCAGTTCTTC. Amino acids: CASSIDREGPYNEQFF.

The chain carries TRBV14 and TRBJ1-2; 7 bases fit TRBD1. The CDR3 consists of 17 residues. Trimming removed 6 bases from V and 6 bases from J; junction bases left unmatched: 19. CDR1 is SGHDN and CDR2 is FVKESK in the germline V gene. CDR3 sequence reads: CASSPIMFLQGIDGYTF. CDR3 in DNA: TGTGCCAGCAGTCCAATAATGTTCCTACAGGGGATAGATGGCTACACCTTC. Based on the CDR3 plus reference TRBV14 and TRBJ1-2, the full variable domain is EAGVTQFPSHSVIEKGQTVTLRCDPISGHDNLYWYRRVMGKEIKFLLHFVKESKQDESGMPNNRFLAERTGGTYSTLKVQPAELEDSGVYFCASSPIMFLQGIDGYTFGSGTRLTVV.

The gene calls are TRBV27 and TRBJ1-6, with 10 bases matching TRBD1. The CDR3 spans 16 residues. Germline V gene data show CDR1 as MNHEY and CDR2 as SMNVEV (reference sequence). V shed 5 bases and J 7 bases; nucleotides not matched to a gene: 8. CDR3 bases: TGTGCCAGCAGTATACGACAGGGGGCGTTGAATTCACCCCTCCACTTT. Translation gives CASSIRQGALNSPLHF.

The chain combines TRBV9 with TRBJ2-7, with D perhaps matching TRBD1 (6 bases). This CDR3 has 14 amino acids. V dropped 4 bases and J dropped 2 bases, with 13 bases sitting between them. Germline lookup yields CDR1 SGDLS and CDR2 YYNGEE. This CDR3 reads CASSSAGVPYEQYF. Here the CDR3 DNA reads TGTGCCAGCAGCTCCGCAGGGGTGCCCTACGAGCAGTACTTC. Full variable domain (remainder filled in from reference TRBV9 and TRBJ2-7): DSGVTQTPKHLITATGQRVTLRCSPRSGDLSVYWYQQSLDQGLQFLIQYYNGEERAKGNILERFSAQQFPDLHSELNLSSLELGDSALYFCASSSAGVPYEQYFGPGTRLTVT.

As DNA, the CDR3 is TGTGCCGGTGGTATGCCGGGCACAGATACGCAGTATTTT. The encoded protein is CAGGMPGTDTQYF. The rearrangement uses TRBV6-5 and TRBJ2-3; D is uncertain. This CDR3 is 13 amino acids long. Looked up from germline, CDR1 is MNHEY and CDR2 is SVGAGI. V dropped 11 bases and J dropped 1 base, with 13 bases sitting between them.

The CDR3 here is CASSLRQGRGGELFF. In nucleotides, the CDR3 is TGTGCCAGCAGCTTACGACAGGGTAGGGGCGGGGAGCTGTTTTTT. The chain links TRBV5-4 to TRBJ2-2; 7 nucleotides align to TRBD1. After removal of 2 bases from V and 7 bases from J, the junction contained 8 bases not matched to a gene. Per germline, CDR1 SGHNT and CDR2 YYREEE (reference sequence). The CDR3 is made up of 15 amino acids.

The V call is TRBV19, the J call TRBJ2-1; no definite D call. Per germline, CDR1 LNHDA and CDR2 SQIVND (reference sequence). V dropped 3 bases and J dropped 2 bases, with 14 bases sitting between them. The CDR3 contains 16 residues. The CDR3 loop is CASSIYGGIPYNEQFF. The CDR3 DNA reads TGTGCCAGTAGTATTTATGGCGGAATCCCCTACAATGAGCAGTTCTTC. The complete variable domain, with remaining parts taken from reference TRBV19 and TRBJ2-1, reads DGGITQSPKYLFRKEGQNVTLSCEQNLNHDAMYWYRQDPGQGLRLIYYSQIVNDFQKGDIAEGYSVSREKKESFPLTVTSAQKNPTAFYLCASSIYGGIPYNEQFFGPGTRLTVL.

This sequence joins TRBV6-6 and TRBJ1-2; D not resolved. Germline V CDR1 and CDR2: MNHNY, SVGAGI (reference sequence). This CDR3 is built from 12 residues. Trimming removed 0 bases from V and 8 bases from J, with 7 bases in between. The CDR3 DNA reads TGTGCCAGCAGTTACTCGCAGTCAGGCTACACCTTC. Residues: CASSYSQSGYTF.

The rearrangement uses TRBV4-1 and TRBJ1-1; D not certain. CDR1 is MGHRA, CDR2 YSYEKL, per germline. CDR3 size: 14 residues. V was cut by 0 bases and J by 3 bases, with 8 bases left in between. The CDR3 DNA follows: TGCGCCAGCAGCCAAGACCTCCCTTACACTGAAGCTTTCTTT. It specifies CASSQDLPYTEAFF.

This sequence joins TRBV11-1 and TRBJ1-4; 7 bases fit TRBD1. The germline V gene encodes CDR1 SGHAT and CDR2 FQDESV (reference sequence). This CDR3 region has 14 residues. V shed 3 bases and J 4 bases; nucleotides not matched to a gene: 2. This CDR3 reads CASSLGQINEKLFF. CDR3 DNA sequence: TGTGCCAGCAGCTTGGGACAGATTAATGAAAAACTGTTTTTT.

CDR3 DNA: TGTGCCAGCAGTTTAAACGGGAGAGGTTACGAGCAGTACTTC. Translating it yields CASSLNGRGYEQYF. The chain has TRBV28 and TRBJ2-7; D perhaps matches TRBD2 (6 bases). Germline CDR1 and CDR2: MDHEN and SYDVKM. CDR3 length equals 14 residues. Trimming removed 2 bases at V and 4 bases at J, with 12 bases between.

This clone was seen just once. The chain combines TRBV28 with TRBJ2-7; D is perhaps TRBD1 (5 bases). Trimming left V 6 bases short and J 7 bases short, with 13 bases between. CDR1 and CDR2 (germline): MDHEN, SYDVKM. There are 12 residues in the CDR3. The CDR3 spells CASSLGQVEQYF. CDR3 nucleotides: TGTGCCAGCAGCTTGGGGCAGGTAGAGCAGTACTTC. The variable domain in full, completed from reference TRBV28 and TRBJ2-7, reads DVKVTQSSRYLVKRTGEKVFLECVQDMDHENMFWYRQDPGLGLRLIYFSYDVKMKEKGDIPEGYSVSREKKERFSLILESASTNQTSMYLCASSLGQVEQYFGPGTRLTVT.

The V gene is TRBV6-2 or TRBV6-3, the J gene TRBJ2-1; the D gene is possibly TRBD1 (6 bases). Trimming stripped 4 bases from V and 1 base from J, with 14 bases between. The CDR3 has 16 amino acids. Germline assignment: CDR1 MNHEY and CDR2 SVGEGT. CDR3 loop: CASSFLQGVSYNEQFF. CDR3 DNA: TGTGCCAGCAGTTTTCTACAGGGAGTTTCCTACAATGAGCAGTTCTTC.

The V and J genes are TRBV12-3 or TRBV12-4 and TRBJ2-2; D gene ambiguous. Trimming removed 2 bases from V and 7 bases from J, with 2 bases in between. This CDR3 is built from 11 residues. The CDR3 is CASSLYGELFF. The CDR3 DNA reads as TGTGCCAGCAGTTTATACGGGGAGCTGTTTTTT.

This chain links TRBV13 with TRBJ2-7; TRBD2 aligns across 10 bases. This CDR3 is built from 15 residues. J was trimmed by 7 bases and V by 5 bases; bases with no gene match: 11. CDR1 and CDR2 from the germline V gene are PRHDT and FYEKMQ (reference sequence). As DNA, the CDR3 is TGTGCCAGCAGCCTCCGGACTAGCGGTCCCGGAGAGCAGTACTTC. Amino acid sequence: CASSLRTSGPGEQYF.

This chain connects TRBV5-1 to TRBJ2-5; 9 nucleotides align to TRBD2. Germline V gene lookup returns CDR1 SGHRS and CDR2 YFSETQ. J gave up 5 bases and V 4 bases, and 12 bases lay outside the gene matches. The CDR3 totals 16 residues. Here the CDR3 reads CASSLTGTSRRETQYF. The CDR3 coding sequence is TGCGCCAGCAGCCTGACCGGGACTAGCCGACGGGAGACCCAGTACTTC.

The V call is TRBV29-1, the J call TRBJ2-7; no clear D gene. Germline CDR1 and CDR2: SQVTM and ANQGSEA. Trimming removed 6 bases at V and 0 bases at J, with 12 bases between. This CDR3 comprises 13 residues. CDR3 bases: TGCAGCGTCCTCGCACCAGACTCCTACGAGCAGTACTTC. Protein sequence: CSVLAPDSYEQYF.

In its sample, this clone was seen a few times. Other DNA sequences of this sample code for an identical CDR3. This chain links TRBV7-9 with TRBJ1-2, with D perhaps matching TRBD1 (5 bases). This CDR3 region has 13 residues. Trimming removed 3 bases from V and 0 bases from J, with 5 bases in between. Germline CDR1 SEHNR, CDR2 FQNEAQ (reference sequence). The CDR3 protein is CASSLTANYGYTF. CDR3 nucleotides: TGTGCCAGCAGCTTGACAGCTAACTATGGCTACACCTTC.

This clone occurred a few times. This chain links TRBV29-1 with TRBJ1-2; a weak D match, TRBD1 (6 bases). The CDR3 covers 14 residues. Trimming pared 3 bases from V and 3 bases from J, leaving 14 bases between. Germline loops: CDR1 SQVTM, CDR2 ANQGSEA. CDR3 region: CSVDRGGLDYGYTF. The CDR3 nucleotides read TGCAGCGTTGACCGGGGGGGGCTAGACTATGGCTACACCTTC.

This chain joins TRBV28 and TRBJ1-2; D is undetermined. The CDR3 totals 17 residues. Germline V CDR1 and CDR2: MDHEN, SYDVKM. The ends were cut back, 6 bases at V and 2 bases at J, with 22 bases in the middle. The CDR3 coding sequence is TGTGCCAGCAGCTATCCCGGTATTGTAGCTAGAAACTATGGCTACACCTTC. Translated: CASSYPGIVARNYGYTF.

The sample holds a few counts of this clone. J is TRBJ1-5 and V is TRBV10-3, with TRBD1 matching 9 bases. This CDR3 region has 14 residues. V gave up 6 bases and J gave up 5 bases; unmatched junction bases: 5. The germline CDR1 and CDR2 sequences are ENHRY and SYGVKD. CDR3 DNA sequence: TGTGCCATCAGGCCGGGACAGGGAGATCAGCCCCAGCATTTT. Its translation is CAIRPGQGDQPQHF.

J is TRBJ1-4 and V is TRBV10-3, with 7 bases identical to TRBD1. The CDR3 consists of 14 residues. Looked up from germline, CDR1 is ENHRY and CDR2 is SYGVKD. J gave up 3 bases and V 6 bases, and 4 bases lay outside the gene matches. DNA for the CDR3: TGTGCCATCAGCCCCGGGACAGCTAATGAAAAACTGTTTTTT. It yields the protein CAISPGTANEKLFF.

The chain combines TRBV19 with TRBJ1-1; tentatively, D is TRBD1 (6 bases). The CDR3 covers 13 residues. The V end was cut by 2 bases, the J end by 5 bases, with 9 bases between. The germline gives CDR1 LNHDA, CDR2 SQIVND (reference sequence). The DNA of the CDR3 is TGTGCCAGTAGTATAAGAGGGGGTACTGAAGCTTTCTTT. This encodes CASSIRGGTEAFF.